This passage covers 5 T cell receptor beta chains from one sample sequenced in a study of human T cells and chemical hapten exposure. Time point given: patch test 2, 6 weeks after DPC sensitization. This sample's treatment: therapeutic diphenylcyclopropenone sensitization with weekly scalp DPC. TCRdb re-analysed the RACE reads in MiXCR, keeping a single row per CDR3 protein. This table has tens of thousands of distinct CDR3 sequences, less than 10% appearing once. Material: whole blood, obtained in connection with sensitization to the hapten diphenylcyclopropenone (DPC). These TCRs come from a woman between 50 and 59 years old with alopecia areata. Some clones in this sample may be carry-over from other donors' samples.

This clonotype turned up a few times. The V gene is TRBV6-1, the J gene TRBJ2-3; 8 bases align to TRBD1. CDR1 and CDR2 from the germline V gene are MNHNS and SASEGT. The CDR3 is made up of 14 amino acids. After removal of 6 bases from V and 3 bases from J, the junction contained 5 bases not matched to a gene. CDR3 in DNA: TGTGCCAGCAGGAACAGGGGGAGGACAGATACGCAGTATTTT. Its translation: CASRNRGRTDTQYF.

The CDR3 here is CASGGTVISLYSNQPQHF. The DNA for the CDR3 is TGTGCCAGCGGGGGGACAGTTATCTCACTCTATAGCAATCAGCCCCAGCATTTT. This sequence joins TRBV28 and TRBJ1-5; 7 positions agree with TRBD1. Per germline, CDR1 MDHEN and CDR2 SYDVKM. This CDR3 contains 18 residues. The trim removed 8 bases at V and 0 bases at J, leaving 16 bases unmatched.

This clonotype was seen many times. The rearrangement uses TRBV11-2 and TRBJ1-5; D unclear. Germline V gene sequence: CDR1 SGHAT, CDR2 FQNNGV. The CDR3 spans 13 residues. With 5 bases removed from V and 0 bases from J, the gap between germline ends came to 5 bases. In DNA form, the CDR3 reads TGTGCCAGCAGCCCCCATAGCAATCAGCCCCAGCATTTT. Translating it yields CASSPHSNQPQHF.

The chain uses TRBV12-3 or TRBV12-4 and TRBJ2-3; 9 nucleotides line up with TRBD1. Trimming cost V 6 bases and J 0 bases; bases outside gene matches: 13. The CDR3 contains 18 residues. The CDR3 spells CASSWLMTGGWSTDTQYF. The CDR3, as DNA: TGTGCCAGCAGCTGGCTTATGACAGGGGGTTGGAGCACAGATACGCAGTATTTT.

There are a few counts of this clonotype. The chain joins TRBV6-5 to TRBJ2-2, with 11 positions matching TRBD2. Germline-derived CDR1 and CDR2 are MNHEY and SVGAGI. This CDR3 is built from 17 residues. V dropped 2 bases and J dropped 3; count of bases not matched to a gene: 5. The CDR3 protein is CASSYAPLAGDTGELFF. CDR3 nucleotides: TGTGCCAGCAGTTACGCCCCACTAGCGGGGGACACCGGGGAGCTGTTTTTT.